Listed here are 9 T cell receptor beta chains from one sample, sequenced in a study of molecular identifiers for immune sequencing clone quantification. Each CDR3 protein is one row after TCRdb ran MiXCR on the PCR reads. In the table there are approximately 590,000 distinct CDR3 sequences, 25% of which are singletons. Sequenced sample: naive CD8+ T cells from blood, with Jurkat cell RNA spiked in. Subset in this sample: FACS-sorted CD8+CD4-CCR7+CD45RA+ naive T cells. Receptors originate from a human donor in good health. Some libraries in this study had Jurkat cell RNA spiked in.

This clonotype was observed at least ten times. The chain carries TRBV24-1 and TRBJ2-3; 7 bases align to TRBD2. J gave up 4 bases and V 2 bases, and 23 bases lay outside the gene matches. CDR3 length: 21 residues. Germline V gene lookup returns CDR1 KGHDR and CDR2 SFDVKD. Here the CDR3 reads CATSDWVGREVGTWQPDTQYF. CDR3 in DNA: TGTGCCACCAGTGATTGGGTTGGGAGGGAAGTAGGAACATGGCAACCAGATACGCAGTATTTT.

Turning to this clonotype: Given a much more abundant clone one base away, this may be a read error. The genes are TRBV4-3 and TRBJ2-3; 8 nucleotides agree with TRBD2. CDR1 is LGHNA and CDR2 is YSLEER in the germline V gene. The CDR3 has 15 amino acids. The CDR3 region is CATSQAGESTDTQYF. CDR3 nucleotides: TGCGCCACCAGCCAAGCGGGAGAGTCCACAGATACGCAGTATTTT.

The V gene is TRBV19, the J gene TRBJ2-7, with TRBD2 matching 10 bases. Germline CDR1 and CDR2: LNHDA and SQIVND (reference sequence). The CDR3 sequence is 15 residues long. The ends lost 1 base at V and 7 bases at J; junction bases unmatched: 7. CDR3 amino acids: CASSIAGTSATEQYF. The CDR3 DNA reads TGTGCCAGTAGTATAGCCGGGACTAGCGCGACTGAGCAGTACTTC.

This clonotype was seen at least ten times. The chain employs TRBV6-5 and TRBJ2-3; the D is unclear. This CDR3 spans 14 amino acids. The V end was cut by 0 bases, the J end by 6 bases, with 10 bases between. Germline CDR1 reads MNHEY; CDR2 reads SVGAGI. The CDR3 DNA sequence: TGTGCCAGCAGTTACTCCGGCAAGGCGGATACGCAGTATTTT. Translation gives CASSYSGKADTQYF.

This clonotype was seen at least ten times. The chain joins TRBV7-2 to TRBJ2-7, with no clear D. This CDR3 contains 12 residues. The germline V and J ends were trimmed by 2 bases and 6 bases, with 8 bases remaining between them. Germline V gene data show CDR1 as SGHTA and CDR2 as FQGNSA. CDR3 in amino acids: CASSLNPTEQYF. The CDR3 bases are TGTGCCAGCAGCTTAAACCCGACCGAGCAGTACTTC.

This clonotype was found many times. The chain recombines TRBV12-3 or TRBV12-4 with TRBJ1-1, with TRBD1 as a possible D gene (6 bases). This CDR3 is built from 15 residues. Trimming pared 6 bases from V and 1 base from J, leaving 15 bases between. The CDR3 spells CASRRLTGQNTEAFF. In nucleotides, the CDR3 is TGTGCCAGCAGACGTCTGACAGGACAGAACACTGAAGCTTTCTTT.

This clonotype came up a few times. CDR3 amino acids: CASSFTTPSETSGEMYEQYF. CDR3 in DNA: TGTGCCAGCAGTTTCACGACGCCCTCCGAGACTAGCGGAGAAATGTACGAGCAGTACTTC. V usage is TRBV27 and J usage is TRBJ2-7; 9 bases are a match to TRBD2. CDR3 length: 20 residues. CDR1 and CDR2 (germline): MNHEY, SMNVEV (reference sequence). V shed 3 bases, J shed 4 bases, and the junction held 22 bases outside the gene matches.

The gene calls are TRBV21-1 and TRBJ2-1; the listed D gene, TRBD2, was not tested against the DNA. TRBV21-1 is designated a pseudogene. This CDR3 region has 15 residues. The CDR3 loop is CASSRRASGGSEQFF. CDR3 DNA: TGTGCCAGCAGCCGAAGGGCTAGCGGCGGGAGTGAGCAGTTCTTC.

This clonotype was detected only a few times. The V call is TRBV27, the J call TRBJ1-6; the D gene is possibly TRBD1 (6 bases). The V gene lost 3 bases and the J gene lost 9 bases, with 15 bases spanning the gap. Germline-derived CDR1 and CDR2 are MNHEY and SMNVEV (reference sequence). The CDR3 covers 15 residues. The CDR3 loop is CASSLQGNRVSPLHF. CDR3 bases: TGTGCCAGCAGTTTGCAGGGGAATCGGGTTTCACCCCTCCACTTT.